This is a list of T cell receptor beta chains from one sample in a study of blood T cell repertoires in COVID-19. Using immunoSEQ multiplex PCR, the repertoire was profiled, and TCRdb retains in-frame clones only, with some absent. There are approximately 200,000 clones in the sample; more than 75% occur only once, and approximately 2.6% lies in the top ten. Sequenced sample: peripheral blood. The receptor set was obtained from a man in his forties or fifties who had recovered from COVID-19. Each CDR3 is given with its conserved first and last residue. The D gene is left open where the match is weak. Clone size is stated in some rows and not others, as once, few, many or a class when expanded.

V: TRBV28
length: 16
J: TRBJ1-1
D: TRBD1
size: NA
DNA: TGTGCCAGCAGTTCCTGGGACAGGGATAGGAACACTGAAGCTTTCTTT
CDR3: CASSSWDRDRNTEAFF

V: TRBV7-6
length: 21
J: TRBJ2-5
D: TRBD2
size: NA
DNA: TGTGCCAGCAGCTTTGAGCGTCCGGGACTAGCGGGTTTTCATTGGCAAGAGACCCAGTACTTC
CDR3: CASSFERPGLAGFHWQETQYF

V: TRBV5-6
length: 15
J: TRBJ2-1
D: TRBD1
size: NA
DNA: TGTGCCAGCAGCTTGGCCGGGACAGGGGGCAATGAGCAGTTCTTC
CDR3: CASSLAGTGGNEQFF

V: TRBV19
length: 17
J: TRBJ2-7
D: TRBD2
size: NA
DNA: TGTGCCAGTAGTATCAGGCTAGCGGGAGTTTCTTCCTACGAGCAGTACTTC
CDR3: CASSIRLAGVSSYEQYF

V: TRBV19
length: 15
J: TRBJ1-5
D: NA
size: NA
DNA: TGTGCCAGTAGTATTAGTACAGCGGCCGGTCGGCCCCAGCATTTT
CDR3: CASSISTAAGRPQHF

V: TRBV5-5
length: 15
J: TRBJ2-7
D: NA
size: NA
DNA: TGTGCCAGCAGCTTGATTAGCTCCCCCCTCTACGAGCAGTACTTC
CDR3: CASSLISSPLYEQYF

V: TRBV9
length: 14
J: TRBJ2-1
D: TRBD2
size: once
DNA: TGTGCCAGCAGCGCGGGACTAGCGGGCAATGAGCAGTTCTTC
CDR3: CASSAGLAGNEQFF

V: TRBV6-5
length: 14
J: TRBJ2-1
D: TRBD2
size: NA
DNA: TGTGCCAGCAGACTAGCGGGAGCGGGGAATGAGCAGTTCTTC
CDR3: CASRLAGAGNEQFF

V: TRBV3-1/TRBV3-2
length: 17
J: TRBJ1-3
D: NA
size: NA
DNA: TGTGCCAGCAGGCAGGGCGGCGGAGCGAACTCTGGAAACACCATATATTTT
CDR3: CASRQGGGANSGNTIYF

V: TRBV5-4
length: 13
J: TRBJ2-7
D: TRBD2
size: NA
DNA: TGTGCCAGCAGCTCCTGGACTAGCGACGAGCAGTACTTC
CDR3: CASSSWTSDEQYF

V: TRBV19
length: 15
J: TRBJ1-5
D: NA
size: NA
DNA: TGTGCCAGTAGTCTTCGACGGGGGGGCAATCAGCCCCAGCATTTT
CDR3: CASSLRRGGNQPQHF

V: TRBV9
length: 16
J: TRBJ2-1
D: NA
size: NA
DNA: TGTGCCAGCAGCGCCGACCAGCGGCGGTCCTACAATGAGCAGTTCTTC
CDR3: CASSADQRRSYNEQFF

V: TRBV3-1/TRBV3-2
length: 16
J: TRBJ1-1
D: NA
size: NA
DNA: TGTGCCAGCAGCCAAGTTGTGGGGGGAAGAAACACTGAAGCTTTCTTT
CDR3: CASSQVVGGRNTEAFF

V: TRBV5-1
length: 17
J: TRBJ2-7
D: NA
size: NA
DNA: TGCGCCAGCAGCTCCTCAACCATTACTAGTGCAACCTACGAGCAGTACTTC
CDR3: CASSSSTITSATYEQYF

V: TRBV28
length: 14
J: TRBJ1-2
D: NA
size: NA
DNA: TGTGCCAGCAGTTTCCTCGACAGTAACTATGGCTACACCTTC
CDR3: CASSFLDSNYGYTF

V: TRBV28
length: 14
J: TRBJ2-7
D: NA
size: NA
DNA: TGTGCCAGCACTGGGGGCGGGCGTACCTACGAGCAGTACTTC
CDR3: CASTGGGRTYEQYF

V: TRBV27
length: 15
J: TRBJ2-5
D: TRBD1
size: NA
DNA: TGTGCCAGCAGTCGGGACAGGCTGCAACAAGAGACCCAGTACTTC
CDR3: CASSRDRLQQETQYF

V: TRBV19
length: 15
J: TRBJ1-5
D: NA
size: NA
DNA: TGTGCCAGTAGTCCAAGAGGGTCGGGCAATCAGCCCCAGCATTTT
CDR3: CASSPRGSGNQPQHF

V: TRBV18
length: 14
J: TRBJ1-1
D: NA
size: NA
DNA: TGTGCCAGCTCACCGACGGTAGGAGAGTCGGTAGCTTTCTTT
CDR3: CASSPTVGESVAFF

V: TRBV2
length: 13
J: TRBJ2-1
D: TRBD1
size: NA
DNA: TGTGCCAGCAAAGGACAGGGTGGCAATGAGCAGTTCTTC
CDR3: CASKGQGGNEQFF

V: TRBV5-8
length: 17
J: TRBJ2-2
D: NA
size: NA
DNA: TGTGCCAGCAGCGCGGGGTCCTGGCCCTCGAACACCGGGGAGCTGTTTTTT
CDR3: CASSAGSWPSNTGELFF

V: TRBV19
length: 15
J: TRBJ1-2
D: NA
size: NA
DNA: TGTGCCAGTAGTACCCAGGGCACGGAAGCCTATGGCTACACCTTC
CDR3: CASSTQGTEAYGYTF

V: TRBV9
length: 14
J: TRBJ1-4
D: NA
size: once
DNA: TGTGCCAGCAGCGCCCTTGCAACTAATGAAAAACTGTTTTTT
CDR3: CASSALATNEKLFF

V: TRBV6-5
length: 16
J: TRBJ2-3
D: NA
size: NA
DNA: TGTGCCAGCAGTTACGGAGGAAACCCTAGCACAGATACGCAGTATTTT
CDR3: CASSYGGNPSTDTQYF

V: TRBV7-2
length: 16
J: TRBJ2-1
D: TRBD1
size: NA
DNA: TGTGCCAGCAGCTTAGTGGGGACAGGGTTCTACAATGAGCAGTTCTTC
CDR3: CASSLVGTGFYNEQFF

V: TRBV14
length: 13
J: TRBJ1-1
D: NA
size: NA
DNA: TGTGCCAGCAGCCTACGTACAAGCACTGAAGCTTTCTTT
CDR3: CASSLRTSTEAFF

V: TRBV7-9
length: 14
J: TRBJ1-1
D: NA
size: NA
DNA: TGTGCCAGCAGCAACACAGGGACCAACACTGAAGCTTTCTTT
CDR3: CASSNTGTNTEAFF

V: TRBV10-3
length: 16
J: TRBJ2-1
D: TRBD2
size: NA
DNA: TGTGCCATCAGTCCAGGGTTCAGCGGGACCTACAATGAGCAGTTCTTC
CDR3: CAISPGFSGTYNEQFF

V: TRBV5-1
length: 16
J: TRBJ1-1
D: NA
size: once
DNA: TGCGCCAGCAGCCTGGAGGCGGGCGGGTATTTGTCTGAAGCTTTCTTT
CDR3: CASSLEAGGYLSEAFF

V: TRBV29-1
length: 11
J: TRBJ2-7
D: TRBD1
size: NA
DNA: TGCAGCGTGGGACAGAGCTACGAGCAGTACTTC
CDR3: CSVGQSYEQYF

V: TRBV24-1
length: 15
J: TRBJ2-7
D: TRBD1
size: NA
DNA: TGTGCCACCAGTGACCCGGGACAGGGTCCCCACGAGCAGTACTTC
CDR3: CATSDPGQGPHEQYF

V: TRBV7-9
length: 12
J: TRBJ2-7
D: TRBD1
size: NA
DNA: TGTGCCAGCAGCTCCCAGGACAGGGAAGTGTACTTC
CDR3: CASSSQDREVYF

V: TRBV7-9
length: 18
J: TRBJ1-3
D: NA
size: NA
DNA: TGTGCCAGCCTTCGGACGGGGGGGCCCCCTAGCTCTGGAAACACCATATATTTT
CDR3: CASLRTGGPPSSGNTIYF

V: TRBV7-8
length: 15
J: TRBJ2-7
D: NA
size: NA
DNA: TGTGCCAGCAGCTTAGCACTAGAAATTTATTCGGCGCAGTACTTC
CDR3: CASSLALEIYSAQYF

V: TRBV27
length: 15
J: TRBJ2-1
D: TRBD2
size: NA
DNA: TGTGCCAGCAGGACTGGGACAAGCGGGAGGAATGAGCAGTTCTTC
CDR3: CASRTGTSGRNEQFF

V: TRBV10-2
length: 13
J: TRBJ2-5
D: NA
size: NA
DNA: TGCGCCAGCAGTCAACAGGGTCTGGAGACCCAGTACTTC
CDR3: CASSQQGLETQYF

V: TRBV2
length: 15
J: TRBJ2-2
D: TRBD2
size: NA
DNA: TGTGCCAGCAGTGGGACTAGCGTCGGCACCGGGGAGCTGTTTTTT
CDR3: CASSGTSVGTGELFF

V: TRBV7-9
length: 16
J: TRBJ2-5
D: NA
size: NA
DNA: TGTGCCAGCAGCTTGGGAGGGGGGAGATCCCAAGAGACCCAGTACTTC
CDR3: CASSLGGGRSQETQYF

V: TRBV5-6
length: 16
J: TRBJ1-4
D: NA
size: NA
DNA: TGTGCCAGCAGCCGTAAAGACAGTTGGAAGGATGAAAAACTGTTTTTT
CDR3: CASSRKDSWKDEKLFF

V: TRBV9
length: 15
J: TRBJ2-2
D: NA
size: NA
DNA: TGTGCCAGCAGCGTAGGTGGGGGCGAACCCGGGGAGCTGTTTTTT
CDR3: CASSVGGGEPGELFF

V: TRBV27
length: 14
J: TRBJ2-7
D: NA
size: NA
DNA: TGTGCCAGCAGTTTTGGGCTGGGGCGGTACGAGCAGTACTTC
CDR3: CASSFGLGRYEQYF

V: TRBV3-1/TRBV3-2
length: 18
J: TRBJ1-3
D: TRBD1
size: NA
DNA: TGTGCCAGCAGCCAGAGAAGGCTACAGGGGAGCTCTGGAAACACCATATATTTT
CDR3: CASSQRRLQGSSGNTIYF

V: TRBV19
length: 17
J: TRBJ1-5
D: TRBD1
size: NA
DNA: TGTGCCAGTAGTATCGCCCTGACAGGGGATAGCAATCAGCCCCAGCATTTT
CDR3: CASSIALTGDSNQPQHF

V: TRBV5-1
length: 15
J: TRBJ2-3
D: TRBD2
size: once
DNA: TGCGCCAGCAGCTTGGGCGGGAGGAACACAGATACGCAGTATTTT
CDR3: CASSLGGRNTDTQYF

V: TRBV5-4
length: 16
J: TRBJ2-3
D: TRBD2
size: NA
DNA: TGTGCCAGCAGCTTGGGGACTAGCGGGATTGGAGATACGCAGTATTTT
CDR3: CASSLGTSGIGDTQYF

V: TRBV4-1
length: 17
J: TRBJ2-1
D: NA
size: NA
DNA: TGCGCCAGCAGCTTCCCAAAGGAGGGTTTCTCCTACAATGAGCAGTTCTTC
CDR3: CASSFPKEGFSYNEQFF

V: TRBV19
length: 15
J: TRBJ2-5
D: TRBD1
size: NA
DNA: TGTGCCAGTAGTAACCAGACAGGGGGGAGAGAGACCCAGTACTTC
CDR3: CASSNQTGGRETQYF

V: TRBV30
length: 15
J: TRBJ2-2
D: TRBD1
size: NA
DNA: TGTGCCTGGAAGGGACAGGCTCTGAACACCGGGGAGCTGTTTTTT
CDR3: CAWKGQALNTGELFF

V: TRBV7-9
length: 17
J: TRBJ2-6
D: TRBD1
size: NA
DNA: TGTGCCAGCAGCTTATACAGGGGATTTACTGGGGCCAACGTCCTGACTTTC
CDR3: CASSLYRGFTGANVLTF

V: TRBV3-1/TRBV3-2
length: 16
J: TRBJ2-7
D: TRBD2
size: NA
DNA: TGTGCCAGCAGCCAAGACGGACTAGCGCTGCGTTACGAGCAGTACTTC
CDR3: CASSQDGLALRYEQYF

V: TRBV4-1
length: 13
J: TRBJ1-2
D: NA
size: NA
DNA: TGCGCCAGCAGCCCTGGGACTTCTTATGGCTACACCTTC
CDR3: CASSPGTSYGYTF

V: TRBV30
length: 17
J: TRBJ1-5
D: TRBD1
size: once
DNA: TGTGCCTGGAGTGCCACAGGGGCAACAGCCTTCAATCAGCCCCAGCATTTT
CDR3: CAWSATGATAFNQPQHF

V: TRBV5-1
length: 15
J: TRBJ1-4
D: TRBD1
size: NA
DNA: TGCGCCAGCAGCCGTAGGGACAGTTCTAATGAAAAACTGTTTTTT
CDR3: CASSRRDSSNEKLFF

V: TRBV3-1/TRBV3-2
length: 16
J: TRBJ2-1
D: TRBD2
size: NA
DNA: TGTGCCAGCAGCCAAATAGCGGGGACCTTCTACAATGAGCAGTTCTTC
CDR3: CASSQIAGTFYNEQFF

V: TRBV14
length: 16
J: TRBJ2-7
D: TRBD2
size: NA
DNA: TGTGCCAGCAGCCGAACCCCGGGACTAGCGGGAGACGAGCAGTACTTC
CDR3: CASSRTPGLAGDEQYF

V: TRBV27
length: 16
J: TRBJ2-3
D: TRBD2
size: few
DNA: TGTGCCAGCAGTTCCCAACTAGCGGGACGGCGGGATACGCAGTATTTT
CDR3: CASSSQLAGRRDTQYF

V: TRBV5-6
length: 17
J: TRBJ2-1
D: TRBD2
size: NA
DNA: TGTGCCAGCAGCTTGAACGTTTTCGCGGGAGGTCACAATGAGCAGTTCTTC
CDR3: CASSLNVFAGGHNEQFF

V: TRBV24-1
length: 16
J: TRBJ2-1
D: TRBD2
size: NA
DNA: TGTGCCACCAGTCCTAGCGGGTCTCTGAAATACAATGAGCAGTTCTTC
CDR3: CATSPSGSLKYNEQFF